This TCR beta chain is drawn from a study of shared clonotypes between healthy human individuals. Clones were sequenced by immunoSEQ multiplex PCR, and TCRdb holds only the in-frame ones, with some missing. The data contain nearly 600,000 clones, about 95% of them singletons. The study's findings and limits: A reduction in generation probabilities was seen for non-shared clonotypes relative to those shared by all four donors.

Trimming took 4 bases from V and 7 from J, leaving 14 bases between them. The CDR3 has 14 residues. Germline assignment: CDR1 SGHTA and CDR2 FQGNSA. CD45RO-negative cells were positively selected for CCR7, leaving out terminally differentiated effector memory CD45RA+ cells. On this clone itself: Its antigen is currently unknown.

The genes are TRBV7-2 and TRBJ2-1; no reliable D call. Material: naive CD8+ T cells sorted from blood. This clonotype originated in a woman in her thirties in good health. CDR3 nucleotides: TGTGCCAGCAGCTCAAGTGTAGGGTGGAATGAGCAGTTCTTC. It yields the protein CASSSSVGWNEQFF.